Given below is one TCR beta chain in context. In the original processing: Amplification of reference gene primers provided the estimated nucleated cell counts. Sequencing used immunoSEQ multiplex PCR; TCRdb keeps in-frame clones, though not all of them. D and trimming come from the DNA, and the V and J calls and clone size come from that table. The sample records fewer than 250,000 clones, 65% to 90% being singletons. This record comes from a study of blood T cell repertoires in COVID-19. Study-level background: Acute-phase and convalescent COVID-19 samples originated in the United States, Italy and Spain. T cells, B-cell-depleted T cells, or PBMCs provided the cDNA or gDNA that served as material.

The germline CDR1 and CDR2 sequences are MDHEN and SYDVKM. The V and J ends lost 3 bases and 10 bases respectively, with 13 bases between them. CDR3 length equals 14 residues. The sequencing sample was made of peripheral blood. V usage is TRBV28 and J usage is TRBJ1-6, with D possibly TRBD1 on 5 matching bases. This sequence was found in a woman aged 50 to 60 with acute or convalescent COVID-19. The CDR3, as DNA: TGTGCCAGCAGTTTGGCAGGGTTGGGATCACCCCTCCACTTT. Protein product: CASSLAGLGSPLHF.